A selection of T cell receptor beta chains follows, all from one sample in a study of CD8+CD57+ T cells in acquired aplastic anemia. TCRdb ran MiXCR on the reads and lists one entry per CDR3 protein. Seen here are under 250,000 distinct CDR3 sequences, 65% observed once, and the top ten hold around 58%. Material: sorted CD4+, CD8+, or CD8+CD57+ T cells (not recorded which) from PBMCs. These receptors came from a human donor with aplastic anemia. Both conserved end residues are part of each CDR3. The order of the fields is clone size, J gene, D gene, V gene, CDR3 DNA, CDR3 protein. A D gene is named only where the DNA matches it firmly. For some rows the clone size is stated as once, few or many, or as a class when expanded; others skip it.

few	TRBJ2-7	TRBD2	TRBV20-1	TGCAGTGCTGGACTAGTGGGCGAGCAGTACTTC	CSAGLVGEQYF
-	TRBJ2-7	TRBD2	TRBV7-6	TGTGCCAGCAGCTTAGGGACTAGCAACTACGAGCAGTACTTC	CASSLGTSNYEQYF
-	TRBJ1-2	-	TRBV19	TGTGCCAGTACCCCCAAACCCAGGGCGAACTATGGCTACACCTTC	CASTPKPRANYGYTF
once	TRBJ2-5	TRBD1	TRBV12-3/TRBV12-4	TGTGCCAGCTCCAAGGGGCAGGGGGCTGAAGGAGAGACCCAGTACTTC	CASSKGQGAEGETQYF
-	TRBJ2-5	TRBD1	TRBV25-1	TGTGCCAGCAGTGACCAAACACTGACAGGGGATGGACAGACCCAGTACTTC	CASSDQTLTGDGQTQYF
-	TRBJ2-3	-	TRBV7-8	TGTGCCAGTAGTATAGGGCAGGGGCCAGATACGCAGTATTTT	CASSIGQGPDTQYF
-	TRBJ1-2	-	TRBV5-4	TGTGCCAGCAGCCACGGGGAGGCGGTGAGGACTCACACCTTC	CASSHGEAVRTHTF
-	TRBJ2-5	-	TRBV7-7	TGTGCCAGCAGCTACGGGGCGTCGGAGACCCAGTACTTC	CASSYGASETQYF
-	TRBJ2-5	TRBD1	TRBV29-1	TGCAGCCCTCTAAGTATGACAGGGTTGGTCCAAGAGACCCAGTACTTC	CSPLSMTGLVQETQYF
many	TRBJ1-4	-	TRBV7-9	TGTGCCGGGGGCCCAGACGGTAATGAAAAACTGTTTTTT	CAGGPDGNEKLFF
many	TRBJ2-3	-	TRBV11-2	TGTGCCAGCAGCACGACACAGGGTTTCACAGATACGCAGTATTTT	CASSTTQGFTDTQYF
-	TRBJ2-1	-	TRBV7-9	TGTGCCAGCAGCTTCGAAGGGTTAGGGTACAATGAGCAGTTCTTC	CASSFEGLGYNEQFF
many	TRBJ1-2	-	TRBV6-6	TGTGCCAGCACCTCCGACCCCTTAGACAGCTATGGCTACACCTTC	CASTSDPLDSYGYTF
few	TRBJ2-1	TRBD1	TRBV15	TGTGCCACCAGCAGTGACAGGGTCGGTGAGCAGTTCTTC	CATSSDRVGEQFF
few	TRBJ2-1	-	TRBV27	TGTGCCAGCAGTGACAGAGGCGGGGATGAGCAGTTCTTC	CASSDRGGDEQFF
-	TRBJ2-7	TRBD1	TRBV9	TGCGCCAGCAGTGAGAGGATCGGGGACAGAGGCTACGAGCAGTACTTC	CASSERIGDRGYEQYF
few	TRBJ2-7	-	TRBV7-8	TGTGCCAGCAGCTTAGGTGGCCTCTACGAGCAGTACTTC	CASSLGGLYEQYF
-	TRBJ1-3	-	TRBV6-5	TGTGCCAGCAGTACCGACCGACCCTCTGGAAACACCATATATTTT	CASSTDRPSGNTIYF
-	TRBJ2-1	TRBD2	TRBV19	TGTGCCAGTAGTATTCCTCGAGCGGGGGCCTATGAGCAGTTCTTC	CASSIPRAGAYEQFF
-	TRBJ2-5	TRBD1	TRBV10-3	TGTGCCATCAGTGAGCGGGACAGCCAAGAGACCCAGTACTTC	CAISERDSQETQYF
-	TRBJ2-1	-	TRBV15	TGTGCCACCAGCAGCCCGACGGTGGACTCCTACAATGAGCAGTTCTTC	CATSSPTVDSYNEQFF
-	TRBJ2-7	TRBD1	TRBV2	TGTGCCAGACGGGACAGCTCGGACTACGAGCAGTACTTC	CARRDSSDYEQYF
-	TRBJ1-2	-	TRBV7-4	TGCGCCAGCAGCCAAGGACGGGGGAGAGGCTACACCTTC	CASSQGRGRGYTF
few	TRBJ1-2	TRBD1	TRBV19	TGTGCCAGTAGTCTCCGGACAGGGGATAATGGCTACACCTTC	CASSLRTGDNGYTF
-	TRBJ2-7	-	TRBV10-3	TGTGCCATCGGGGATCAGCCGCGGCGGGCGTCGAGCTCCTACGAGCAGTACTTC	CAIGDQPRRASSSYEQYF
-	TRBJ2-7	TRBD2	TRBV20-1	TGCAGTGTTGACGTGCGGCTAGCGGGGTCGGGCGAGCAGTACTTC	CSVDVRLAGSGEQYF
-	TRBJ1-1	TRBD1	TRBV20-1	TGCAGTGCTGACCACAGGGGAGAAGCTTTCTTT	CSADHRGEAFF
-	TRBJ2-1	TRBD2	TRBV19	TGTGCCAGTAGTACCGAGCGGGAGGGGGGCAATGAGCAGTTCTTC	CASSTEREGGNEQFF
-	TRBJ1-2	TRBD1	TRBV7-6	TGTGCCAGCAACGATGGGACAGGGGGAGGCGGCTACACCTTC	CASNDGTGGGGYTF
-	TRBJ2-7	TRBD1	TRBV12-3/TRBV12-4	TGTGCCAGCAGTTACGGCATGACAGGGGCTTACGAGCAGTACTTC	CASSYGMTGAYEQYF
-	TRBJ1-1	TRBD1	TRBV24-1	TGTGCCACCAGTGATGAGAGGACAGGGGAAGCTTTCTTT	CATSDERTGEAFF
-	TRBJ2-7	TRBD1	TRBV5-4	TGTGCCAGCAACAGCGGGGGACAGGGGACCTACGAGCAGTACTTC	CASNSGGQGTYEQYF
few	TRBJ2-1	TRBD2	TRBV12-3/TRBV12-4	TGTGCCAGCAGGACTAGCGGGGGGGCCGATGAGCAGTTCTTC	CASRTSGGADEQFF
-	TRBJ2-2	-	TRBV29-1	TGCAGCGTTGAAGATGGGGGCCAGGGCTGTGCGAACACCGGGGAGCTGTTTTTT	CSVEDGGQGCANTGELFF
-	TRBJ1-1	-	TRBV7-6	TGTGCCAGCAGCCTCTATGCGAACACTGAAGCTTTCTTT	CASSLYANTEAFF
-	TRBJ2-5	-	TRBV20-1	TGCGGTGCTAGAGTGGGGGGGCCTCGAGAGACCCAGTACTTC	CGARVGGPRETQYF
-	TRBJ1-1	-	TRBV7-9	TGTGCCAGCAGAGAACAGGGAAATGTTCTGGTAGCTTTCTTT	CASREQGNVLVAFF
-	TRBJ2-5	TRBD2	TRBV24-1	TGTGCCACCAGTGATCCTGCCGGGACTAGCGGGAGGATCCAGTACTTC	CATSDPAGTSGRIQYF
-	TRBJ2-3	-	TRBV5-1	TGCGCCAGCAGCTTCGGCCCCCCTAGCGCAGATACGCAGTATTTT	CASSFGPPSADTQYF
-	TRBJ1-1	-	TRBV12-3/TRBV12-4	TGTGCCAGCAGTTTGGCTAGGAATGAAGCTTTCTTT	CASSLARNEAFF
few	TRBJ1-3	-	TRBV20-1	TGCAGTGCTAGGGACGGCCACTCTGGAAACACCATATATTTT	CSARDGHSGNTIYF
few	TRBJ2-3	TRBD2	TRBV7-6	TGTGCCAGCAGCTTAGTTTCGCGGGGGGGCAGCACAGATACGCAGTATTTT	CASSLVSRGGSTDTQYF
-	TRBJ2-5	-	TRBV12-3/TRBV12-4	TGTGCCAGCACCACATTGTCCCGGGGCCTCGTGGGAGAGACCCAGTACTTC	CASTTLSRGLVGETQYF
few	TRBJ2-7	-	TRBV7-2	TGTGCCAGCAGCAGGGTGACCGCCTACGAGCAGTACTTC	CASSRVTAYEQYF
few	TRBJ1-6	TRBD1	TRBV20-1	TGCAGTGCTAGAGATCTCGGGACAGGGGAGAACTCACCCCTCCACTTT	CSARDLGTGENSPLHF
few	TRBJ2-7	TRBD1	TRBV10-1	TGCGCCGGCAGTCGCACGAGGACAGGGGGCTATGAGCAGTACTTC	CAGSRTRTGGYEQYF
-	TRBJ1-6	TRBD1	TRBV11-2	TGTGCCTGGAGTACAGGGGGGAATCCACCCCTCCACTTT	CAWSTGGNPPLHF
few	TRBJ2-7	-	TRBV24-1	TGTGCCACCAGTGACCGTGACAGCTACGAGCAGTACTTC	CATSDRDSYEQYF
-	TRBJ2-3	-	TRBV7-9	TGTGCCAGCAGCTACGCAGGGATAGATACGCAGTATTTT	CASSYAGIDTQYF
-	TRBJ1-6	-	TRBV7-2	TGTGCCAGCAGCCTAAAGGGACTGAGCTCCTATAATTCACCCCTCCACTTT	CASSLKGLSSYNSPLHF
-	TRBJ2-2	-	TRBV7-7	TGTGCTAGCAGCACCAACACCGGGGAGCTGTTTTTT	CASSTNTGELFF
few	TRBJ2-2	TRBD1	TRBV7-8	TGTGCCAGCAGCAATGAGGGGGCGCGGTATGTCGGGGAGCTGTTTTTT	CASSNEGARYVGELFF
-	TRBJ2-5	-	TRBV14	TGTGCCAGCGCGGGCCTAGAGAAGACCCAGTACTTC	CASAGLEKTQYF
few	TRBJ1-1	-	TRBV19	TGTGCCAGTAGTATAGGTGTAGGGTACAACACTGAAGCTTTCTTT	CASSIGVGYNTEAFF
few	TRBJ2-3	TRBD2	TRBV28	TGTGCCAGCAGTCAAGCGGGGAGCACAGATACGCAGTATTTT	CASSQAGSTDTQYF
-	TRBJ2-3	-	TRBV7-9	TGTGCCAGCAGCGCGACCGCTGCCCTCACAGATACGCAGTATTTT	CASSATAALTDTQYF
-	TRBJ1-2	-	TRBV2	TGTGCCAGCAGTGAAGCCCCGGTGTGGGGCTACACCTTC	CASSEAPVWGYTF